This record looks at one T cell receptor (beta chain) sequence and its context. The sample belongs to a study of cytotoxic CD8 clonotypes in ibrutinib-treated CLL. The CDR3 spans 15 residues. CDR1 and CDR2 from the germline V gene are MNHNY and SVGAGI (reference sequence). The ends were cut back, 7 bases at V and 0 bases at J, with 13 bases in the middle. TCRdb keeps only in-frame clones here, not all; method: immunoSEQ multiplex PCR. The sample shows approximately 200,000 clones, approximately 72% of them seen only once. The chain uses TRBV6-6 and TRBJ1-5, with TRBD1 as a possible D gene (5 bases). The receptor was derived from a human donor with chronic lymphocytic leukemia. The source material was PBMCs, sampled after 24 months of ibrutinib treatment. CDR3 DNA sequence: TGTGCCAGCAAAGCCCGGGGCTTTAGCAATCAGCCCCAGCATTTT. It is translated as CASKARGFSNQPQHF.